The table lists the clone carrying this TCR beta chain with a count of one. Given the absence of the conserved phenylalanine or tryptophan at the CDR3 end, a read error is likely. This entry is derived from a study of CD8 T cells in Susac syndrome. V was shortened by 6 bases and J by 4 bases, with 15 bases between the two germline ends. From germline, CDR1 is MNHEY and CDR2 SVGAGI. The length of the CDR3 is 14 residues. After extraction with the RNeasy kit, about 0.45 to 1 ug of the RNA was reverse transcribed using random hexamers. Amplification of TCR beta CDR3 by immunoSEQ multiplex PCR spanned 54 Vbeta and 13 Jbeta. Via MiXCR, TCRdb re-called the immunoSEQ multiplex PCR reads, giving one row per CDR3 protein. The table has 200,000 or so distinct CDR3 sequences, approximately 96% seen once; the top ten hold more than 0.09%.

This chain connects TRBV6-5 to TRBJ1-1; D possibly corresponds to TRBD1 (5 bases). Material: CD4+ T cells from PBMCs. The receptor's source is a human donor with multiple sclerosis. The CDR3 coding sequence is TGTGCCAGCAGGCGTGCGGGAGGGGTCACTGAAGCTTTCCTT. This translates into CASRRAGGVTEAFL.